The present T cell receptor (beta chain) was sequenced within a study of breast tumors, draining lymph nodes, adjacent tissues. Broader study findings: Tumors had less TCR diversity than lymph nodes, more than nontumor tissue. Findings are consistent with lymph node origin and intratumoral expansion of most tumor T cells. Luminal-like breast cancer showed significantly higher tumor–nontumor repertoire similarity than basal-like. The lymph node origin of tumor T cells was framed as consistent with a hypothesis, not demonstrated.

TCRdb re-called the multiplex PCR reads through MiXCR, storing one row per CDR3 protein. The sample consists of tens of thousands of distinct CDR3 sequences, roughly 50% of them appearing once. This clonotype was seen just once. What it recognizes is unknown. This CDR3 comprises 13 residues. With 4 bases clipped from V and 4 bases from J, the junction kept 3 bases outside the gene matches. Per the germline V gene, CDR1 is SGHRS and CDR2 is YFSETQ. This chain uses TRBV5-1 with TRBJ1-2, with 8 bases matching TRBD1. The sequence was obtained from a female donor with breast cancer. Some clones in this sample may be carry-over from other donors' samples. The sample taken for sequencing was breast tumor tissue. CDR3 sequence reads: CASSDDRGYGYTF. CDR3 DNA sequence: TGCGCCAGCAGCGACGACAGGGGCTATGGCTACACCTTC.